This record looks at one T cell receptor beta chain sequence and its context. What it recognizes is unknown. Each sample came from a Caucasian adult donor living in Nashville, Tennessee. The CD4+ fraction was divided into a CD45RA+ naive subset and a CD45RA-negative memory subset. Between the trimmed V and J ends, which lost 1 base and 0 bases, there was a span of 7 bases. Germline-derived CDR1 and CDR2 are SGHTA and FQGNSA. This CDR3 has 14 residues. Method: immunoSEQ multiplex PCR; TCRdb's copy keeps in-frame clones and lacks some. The sample lists roughly 1,500,000 clones, around 98.5% occurring once. This sample was included in a study of shared clonotypes between healthy human individuals. Study observations and caveats: Incompleteness in sorted-subset sequencing, despite large depth, was shown by rarefaction.

The sample was naive CD4+ T cells sorted from blood. The subset: CD45RA+ positively selected. The chain combines TRBV7-2 with TRBJ2-7, with D unclear. The source of this sequence is a man in his thirties or forties in good health. CDR3 sequence: CASSLDPSSYEQYF. The CDR3 bases are TGTGCCAGCAGCTTAGACCCGAGCTCCTACGAGCAGTACTTC.